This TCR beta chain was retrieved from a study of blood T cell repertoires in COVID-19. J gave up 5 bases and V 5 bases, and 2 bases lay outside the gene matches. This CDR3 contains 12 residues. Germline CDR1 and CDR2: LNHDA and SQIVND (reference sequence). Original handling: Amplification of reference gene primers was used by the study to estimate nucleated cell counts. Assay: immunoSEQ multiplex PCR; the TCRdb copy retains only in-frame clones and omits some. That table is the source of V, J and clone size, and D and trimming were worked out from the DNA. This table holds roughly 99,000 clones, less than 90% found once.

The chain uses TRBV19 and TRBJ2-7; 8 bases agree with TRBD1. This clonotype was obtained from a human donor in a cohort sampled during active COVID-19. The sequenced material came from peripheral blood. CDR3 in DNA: TGTGCCAGTAGTCCAGGGGGCCACGAGCAGTACTTC. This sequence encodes CASSPGGHEQYF.